This TCR beta chain was captured in a study of PD-L1 blockade in urothelial cancer. Synthetic analogs of TCR templates were spiked into every PCR. Some clones are missing from TCRdb's copy, which holds only in-frame ones; the method was immunoSEQ multiplex PCR. This sample has 30,000 to 40,000 clones, with about a third found just once. V lost 8 bases and J lost 8; bases outside the gene matches: 4. Germline V gene sequence: CDR1 MNHGY, CDR2 SAAAGT. This CDR3 is built from 14 residues. This clone was detected a few times. The V call is TRBV6-8, the J call TRBJ2-2; 14 bases agree with TRBD2. The receptor comes from a man in his 60s with urothelial cancer. The source material was tumor tissue, sampled before atezolizumab (anti-PD-L1) treatment. The CDR3 is CASWGLAGAGELFF. The CDR3 DNA reads TGTGCCAGCTGGGGACTAGCGGGAGCTGGGGAGCTGTTTTTT.